This record looks at one T cell receptor beta chain sequence and its context. Its matching antigen is unknown. The data derive from a study of CD8+ T cells in alopecia areata. Background on the study: Treated patients took oral tofacitinib at 5 to 10 mg twice daily.

From germline, CDR1 is MGHRA and CDR2 YSYEKL. V was pared by 4 bases and J by 4 bases, with 11 bases between. The CDR3 consists of 14 residues. Notes on the study in general: Scalp clonality and expanded CD8+ clones among the top 100 fell significantly with tofacitinib.

Treatment denoted: oral pan-JAK inhibitor, 5-10 mg twice daily. cDNA serving as the sequencing template came from extracted, reverse transcribed RNA. TCRdb's copy holds only in-frame clones and misses some; the assay was immunoSEQ multiplex PCR. Of roughly 200,000 clones in the sample, around 60% were seen once. V is TRBV4-1 and J is TRBJ2-1; D is undetermined. This material consisted of CD8+ T cells sorted from blood, taken at week 24, from a patient treated with tofacitinib. This sequence originates from a human donor with alopecia areata. The CDR3 nucleotides are TGCGCCAGCAGCCTTCTTAGCTTATACAATGAGCAGTTCTTC. This codes for CASSLLSLYNEQFF.